This entry concerns a single T cell receptor beta chain. Germline assignment: CDR1 SGHTA and CDR2 FQGTGA. The V segment lost 2 bases and the J segment 7 bases; nucleotides outside the gene matches: 5. CDR3 size: 15 residues. This sample stems from a study of blood T cell repertoires in COVID-19. Patients in Seattle were enrolled during active infection, then followed longitudinally. In the original processing: Cell counts per sample came from amplifying reference gene primers. Generated by immunoSEQ multiplex PCR, the TCRdb table keeps only in-frame clones and is missing some. V and J calls plus clone size are reproduced from that table; the DNA served to infer D and trimming. The sample has under 250,000 clones; over 75% are singletons.

The chain is built from TRBV7-3 and TRBJ2-1; 10 nucleotides agree with TRBD2. This TCR was sampled from a woman in her 70s with COVID-19, enrolled during active disease. Material: peripheral blood. DNA of the CDR3: TGTGCCAGCAGCTTAGGTAGCGGGGGGACGAATGAGCAGTTCTTC. Translation: CASSLGSGGTNEQFF.